This TCR beta chain originates from a study of human T cells and chemical hapten exposure. Study-level information: Mostly female, the patients presented with alopecia areata, totalis or universalis. Study conclusions and caveats: With alopecia, donors may have immune responses unlike healthy people's.

The time point: pre-sensitization, week 0. Regarding treatment: therapeutic diphenylcyclopropenone sensitization with weekly scalp DPC. This clonotype has a handful of counts. Its matching antigen is unknown. The V segment lost 4 bases and the J segment 9 bases; nucleotides outside the gene matches: 13. Germline V gene lookup returns CDR1 SGHDT and CDR2 YYEEEE. CDR3 length: 15 amino acids. Original analysis: Samples ranged from roughly 20,000 to 750,000 TCRs, with a median of approximately 100,000. TCRdb independently ran MiXCR on the RACE reads; one entry per CDR3 protein. The V and J calls here are based on TCRdb, not the publication. The data contain around 330,000 distinct CDR3 sequences, 5.5% of them singletons.

The rearrangement joins TRBV5-6 to TRBJ2-3; 8 bases align to TRBD2. This TCR derives from a woman aged 18-29 years with alopecia areata. Some clones in this sample may be carry-over from other donors' samples. Sequenced here: whole blood, sampled in connection with sensitization to the hapten diphenylcyclopropenone (DPC). CDR3 sequence reads: CASSPKAGGRSTQYF. CDR3 DNA sequence: TGTGCCAGCAGCCCGAAGGCGGGGGGTAGGAGCACGCAGTATTTT. The full variable domain, its missing parts supplied by reference TRBV5-6 and TRBJ2-3, is DAGVTQSPTHLIKTRGQQVTLRCSPKSGHDTVSWYQQALGQGPQFIFQYYEEEERQRGNFPDRFSGHQFPNYSSELNVNALLLGDSALYLCASSPKAGGRSTQYFGPGTRLTVL.